The clone carrying this T cell receptor (beta chain) was detected a few times. In the original analysis: Amplification with reference gene primers provided the estimates of nucleated cell counts. Some clones are missing from TCRdb's copy, which holds only in-frame ones; the method was immunoSEQ multiplex PCR. Clonal size and the V and J genes are those of that table, whereas D and trimming came from the DNA. The profile shows about 74,000 clones, around 85% of them singletons. The CDR3 length is 14 residues. Germline CDR1 is PRHDT and CDR2 is FYEKMQ (reference sequence). V was clipped by 3 bases and J by 6 bases, with 12 bases between them. The data originate from a study of blood T cell repertoires in COVID-19. Study in general: The United States, Italy and Spain supplied acute and convalescent COVID-19 samples.

The TCR comes from a man aged 50 to 60 with acute or convalescent COVID-19. The sample comprised peripheral blood. The chain employs TRBV13 and TRBJ2-1, with unresolved D. CDR3 DNA sequence: TGTGCCAGCAGCTTTATGAGTTTCGGCAATGAGCAGTTCTTC. Translating gives CASSFMSFGNEQFF.